This TCR beta chain was recovered during a study of T cells in Graves' hyperthyroidism and ophthalmopathy. Study background: The blood sample was taken at first diagnosis, before treatment began.

Disease lasting under 3 months, a NOSPECS grade of at least 4, and a Clinical Activity Score of at least 3 were features of the ophthalmopathy patients. Investigators excluded patients with uncontrolled infection, other autoimmune disease, pregnancy or lactation. This clonotype was counted at least ten times. CDR3 length: 13 residues. Trimming removed 6 bases at V and 3 bases at J, with 12 bases between. Germline V gene lookup returns CDR1 DFQATT and CDR2 SNEGSKA (reference sequence). It was RNA transcripts that yielded the amplified TCR beta CDR3 regions. The primer set for the first-round RT-PCR of the TCR CDR3 was HTBI. TCRdb recomputed calls from the multiplex PCR reads with MiXCR, one row per CDR3 protein. The sample contains about 600,000 distinct CDR3 sequences, roughly 15% of which appear only once.

This rearrangement joins TRBV20-1 to TRBJ2-1; D might be TRBD1 (6 bases). The TCR comes from a woman in her fifties or sixties with Graves' ophthalmopathy. The sequenced sample was blood. The CDR3 coding sequence is TGCAGTGCGACCTTGGACAGCTACAATGAGCAGTTCTTC. Translating it yields CSATLDSYNEQFF.